This T cell receptor beta chain was sequenced in a study of cytomegalovirus exposure and HLA in healthy donors. Study-level background: The same platform was used for the 90 to 150 validation repertoires as for the roughly 730 first-cohort repertoires, as reported in a later analysis.

The protocol was immunoSEQ multiplex PCR, while the TCRdb copy is restricted to in-frame clones and leaves out a portion. The sample records over 130,000 clones, more than 85% being singletons. Remarks on this clone: Its specificity is unknown.

V shed 2 bases, J shed 4 bases, and the junction held 8 bases outside the gene matches. This CDR3 comprises 16 residues. Germline lookup yields CDR1 MNHEY and CDR2 SMNVEV (reference sequence). Notes on the study in general: Testing in vitro showed three CMV-associated chains specific for CMV antigens. Researchers counted around 170 TCR beta chains as cytomegalovirus-associated.

Sequencing was performed on PBMCs. The gene calls are TRBV27 and TRBJ1-2; 9 positions match TRBD1. This TCR came from a man between 18 and 35 years old in good health and CMV-seropositive. DNA of the CDR3: TGTGCCAGCAGTTTAGATCCCACAGGGGGCACCTATGGCTACACCTTC. This codes for CASSLDPTGGTYGYTF.